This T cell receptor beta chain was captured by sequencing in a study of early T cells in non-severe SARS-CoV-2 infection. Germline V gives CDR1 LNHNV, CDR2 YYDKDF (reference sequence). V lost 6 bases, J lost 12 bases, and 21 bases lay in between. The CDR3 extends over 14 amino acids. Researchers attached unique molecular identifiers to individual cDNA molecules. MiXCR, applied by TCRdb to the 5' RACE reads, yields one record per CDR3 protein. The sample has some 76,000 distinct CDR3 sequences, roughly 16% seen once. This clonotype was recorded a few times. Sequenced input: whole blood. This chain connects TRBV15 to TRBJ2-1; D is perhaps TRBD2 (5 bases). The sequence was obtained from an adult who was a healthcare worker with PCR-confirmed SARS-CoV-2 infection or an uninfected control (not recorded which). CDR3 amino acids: CATRGQGLRDRQFF. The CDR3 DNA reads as TGTGCCACCAGGGGCCAAGGTCTCCGGGATAGGCAGTTCTTC.